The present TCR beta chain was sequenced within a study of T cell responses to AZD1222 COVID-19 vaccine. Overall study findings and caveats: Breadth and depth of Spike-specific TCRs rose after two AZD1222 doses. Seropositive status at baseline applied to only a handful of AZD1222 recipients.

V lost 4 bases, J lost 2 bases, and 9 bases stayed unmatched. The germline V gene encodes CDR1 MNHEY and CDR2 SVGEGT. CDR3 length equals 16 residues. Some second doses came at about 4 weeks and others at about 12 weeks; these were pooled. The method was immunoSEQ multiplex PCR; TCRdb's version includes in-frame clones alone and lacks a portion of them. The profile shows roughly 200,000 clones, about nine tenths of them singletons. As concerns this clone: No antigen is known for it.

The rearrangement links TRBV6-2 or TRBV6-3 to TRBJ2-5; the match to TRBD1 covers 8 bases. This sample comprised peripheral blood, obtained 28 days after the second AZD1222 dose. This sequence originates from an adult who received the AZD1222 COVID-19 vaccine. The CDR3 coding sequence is TGTGCCAGCAGTTCCCAGACAGGGGATTTTCAAGAGACCCAGTACTTC. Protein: CASSSQTGDFQETQYF.